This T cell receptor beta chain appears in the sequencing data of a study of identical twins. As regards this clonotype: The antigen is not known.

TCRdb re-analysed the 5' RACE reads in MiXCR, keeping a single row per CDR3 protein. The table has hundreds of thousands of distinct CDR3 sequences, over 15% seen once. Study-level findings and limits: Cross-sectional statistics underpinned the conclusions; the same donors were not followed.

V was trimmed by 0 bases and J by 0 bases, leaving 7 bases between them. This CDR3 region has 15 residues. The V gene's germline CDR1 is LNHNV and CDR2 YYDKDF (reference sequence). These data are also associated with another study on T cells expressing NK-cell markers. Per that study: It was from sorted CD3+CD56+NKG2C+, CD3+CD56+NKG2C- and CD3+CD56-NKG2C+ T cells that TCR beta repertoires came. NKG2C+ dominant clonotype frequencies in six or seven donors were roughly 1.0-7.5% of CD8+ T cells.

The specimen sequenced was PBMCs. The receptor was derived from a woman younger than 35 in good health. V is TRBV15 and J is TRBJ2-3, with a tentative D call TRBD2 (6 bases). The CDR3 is CATSRDRGSTDTQYF. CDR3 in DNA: TGTGCCACCAGCAGAGATCGGGGGAGCACAGATACGCAGTATTTT.